The 18 T cell receptor beta chains given below trace back to one sample, sequenced in a study of T cell repertoires in cytomegalovirus infection. TCRdb independently ran MiXCR on the reads; one entry per CDR3 protein. Of under 300,000 distinct CDR3 sequences in the sample, around 20% were seen once. Antigens for these TCRs are unknown. The source material was cultured PBMCs, sampled from culture after CMV antigen stimulation. The receptors derive from a human donor in good health (CMV status not recorded). Some clones in this sample may be carry-over from other donors' samples.

This clonotype has just a few counts. The CDR3 DNA is TGTGCCACCAGCAGAGAGCCGCCGGGGGCAGGCTATGGCTACACCTTC. Translation: CATSREPPGAGYGYTF. The chain carries TRBV15 and TRBJ1-2, with D tentatively TRBD1 (6 bases). The CDR3 consists of 16 residues. V lost 0 bases to trimming and J lost 4 bases, with 15 bases between them. Germline assignment: CDR1 LNHNV and CDR2 YYDKDF (reference sequence).

This sequence joins TRBV12-3 or TRBV12-4 and TRBJ2-7; D remains ambiguous. The CDR3 is 13 amino acids. V gave up 4 bases and J gave up 2 bases, with 9 bases separating them. Here the CDR3 reads CASSSGTPYEQYV. DNA of the CDR3: TGTGCCAGCAGTTCCGGCACCCCCTACGAGCAGTACGTC.

This clonotype rates as medium-sized. V is TRBV7-2 and J is TRBJ2-3; no clear D. The CDR3 totals 14 residues. Trimming took off 8 bases at V and 2 bases at J, with 14 bases between the two ends. Germline V gives CDR1 SGHTA, CDR2 FQGNSA. CDR3 in DNA: TGTGCCAGCGTACCCCGAGGATCCACAGATACGCAGTATTTT. This gives the protein CASVPRGSTDTQYF.

This clonotype was recorded at least ten times. The chain employs TRBV12-3 or TRBV12-4 and TRBJ2-3; no clear D gene. With 9 bases removed from V and 4 bases from J, the gap between germline ends came to 17 bases. There are 14 residues in the CDR3. DNA of the CDR3: TGTGCCAGTGCCGTGTCTGCTAGGCCAGATACGCAGTATTTT. It codes for CASAVSARPDTQYF.

Many counts were recorded for this clonotype. The CDR3 nucleotides are TGTGCCAGCAGTCATCTGAGGTGGCTAGCGGGAACCCATTCCTACGAGCAGTACTTC. This codes for CASSHLRWLAGTHSYEQYF. The genes are TRBV28 and TRBJ2-7; TRBD2 aligns across 9 bases. The CDR3 sequence is 19 residues long. J was trimmed by 1 base and V by 5 bases; bases with no gene match: 18. Per the germline V gene, CDR1 is MDHEN and CDR2 is SYDVKM.

This clonotype was recorded a few times. At one end, the junction sequence differs from germline, possibly due to a read error. The chain employs TRBV6-2 or TRBV6-3 and TRBJ2-7, with unresolved D. The CDR3 spans 13 residues. Germline values: CDR1 MNHEY, CDR2 SVGEGT. For the CDR3, the DNA is TGCTCGACAACCCCGGACGGCGACTACGAGCAGTACTTC. Translated: CSTTPDGDYEQYF.

This clonotype was recorded only once. The V and J genes are TRBV4-1 and TRBJ2-7, with 7 positions matching TRBD2. V shed 0 bases, J shed 5 bases, and the junction held 13 bases outside the gene matches. Germline V gene sequence: CDR1 MGHRA, CDR2 YSYEKL. The CDR3 loop spans 17 amino acids. CDR3 DNA sequence: TGCGCCAGCAGCCAAGAGGCGACTAGCTATTCCCCTAACGAGCAGTACTTC. The encoded protein is CASSQEATSYSPNEQYF.

This clonotype was seen a handful of times. The chain couples TRBV12-5 to TRBJ1-6; a weak D match, TRBD1 (5 bases). This CDR3 comprises 12 residues. The V and J ends lost 5 bases and 15 bases respectively, with 14 bases between them. Germline lookup yields CDR1 LGHNT and CDR2 FRNRAP. The CDR3 DNA is TGTGCTAGTGGTCAGTGGGGGGTGGGCCTCCACTTT. It codes for CASGQWGVGLHF.

This clonotype was counted ten times or more. V gene TRBV4-1 combines with J gene TRBJ1-4, with 12 positions matching TRBD1. Looked up from germline, CDR1 is MGHRA and CDR2 is YSYEKL. The J segment lost 7 bases and the V segment lost 6 bases, leaving 9 bases of the junction unmatched. The CDR3 is made up of 16 amino acids. The CDR3 region is CASRGGDRGLAEKLFF. In DNA, the CDR3 is TGCGCCAGCAGGGGGGGGGACAGGGGGCTTGCTGAAAAACTGTTTTTT.

The table lists this clonotype with a few counts. J is TRBJ2-4 and V is TRBV6-2 or TRBV6-3; 11 bases fit TRBD2. The CDR3 has 16 amino acids. Germline-derived CDR1 and CDR2 are MNHEY and SVGEGT. Trimming at V came to 4 bases and at J to 0 bases, leaving 2 bases not matched to a gene. For the CDR3, the DNA is TGTGCCAGCAGTTCCCTAGCGGGAGGAGCCAAAAACATTCAGTACTTC. Its protein is CASSSLAGGAKNIQYF.

There are many counts of this clonotype. The chain carries TRBV6-2 or TRBV6-3 and TRBJ2-1; maybe TRBD2 (6 bases). This CDR3 has 16 residues. CDR1 is MNHEY, CDR2 SVGEGT, per germline. Trimming took off 2 bases at V and 4 bases at J, with 15 bases between the two ends. The CDR3 nucleotides read TGTGCCAGCAGTTACCAGGGCTTGCGGGGTTACAATGAGCAGTTCTTC. Translation: CASSYQGLRGYNEQFF.

The rearrangement links TRBV20-1 to TRBJ1-1, with D possibly TRBD1 on 6 matching bases. Germline loops: CDR1 DFQATT, CDR2 SNEGSKA (reference sequence). V was clipped by 0 bases and J by 1 base, with 15 bases between them. The CDR3 consists of 16 residues. The CDR3: CSARDLRGGENTEAFF. CDR3 DNA sequence: TGCAGTGCTAGAGATCTCCGAGGGGGTGAGAACACTGAAGCTTTCTTT.

The sample holds many counts of this clonotype. A read error may account for a junction end that differs from germline. The chain is built from TRBV7-2 and TRBJ2-6; D possibly uses TRBD1 or TRBD2 (5 bases each). The CDR3 spans 17 residues. Germline CDR1 reads SGHTA; CDR2 reads FQGNSA. The CDR3 here is CASSLWGRSSGANVLTF. CDR3 nucleotides: TGTGCCAGTAGCTTATGGGGACGGTCCTCTGGGGCCAACGTCCTGACTTTC.

This clonotype has ten or more counts. This chain uses TRBV6-1 with TRBJ1-2; 8 bases align to TRBD1. V dropped 2 bases and J dropped 3; count of bases not matched to a gene: 8. This CDR3 contains 16 residues. From germline, CDR1 is MNHNS and CDR2 SASEGT. CDR3 sequence (DNA): TGTGCCAGCAGTGAATATGGGCAGGGGGCCCACTATGGCTACACCTTC. Protein product: CASSEYGQGAHYGYTF.

The rearrangement uses TRBV4-1 and TRBJ2-2, with 9 bases lining up with TRBD1. V trimming: 4 bases; J trimming: 6 bases; junction bases outside the gene matches: 12. Germline values: CDR1 MGHRA, CDR2 YSYEKL. CDR3 length equals 17 residues. The CDR3 nucleotides are TGCGCCAGCAGCCTCCCGGGACAGGGCCCCTATGCCGGGGAGCTGTTTTTT. It encodes CASSLPGQGPYAGELFF.

This clonotype appeared a few times. This CDR3 is CATSDWTSAHNEQFF. The CDR3 region has the DNA TGTGCCACCAGTGATTGGACTAGCGCGCACAATGAGCAGTTCTTC. The chain employs TRBV24-1 and TRBJ2-1, with 9 bases lining up with TRBD2. This CDR3 has 15 residues. Per the germline V gene, CDR1 is KGHDR and CDR2 is SFDVKD. Trimming removed 2 bases from V and 5 bases from J; junction bases left unmatched: 3.

The V call is TRBV7-2, the J call TRBJ2-1, with 7 bases fitting TRBD2. This CDR3 is built from 16 residues. Per the germline V gene, CDR1 is SGHTA and CDR2 is FQGNSA. The V gene end was trimmed by 6 bases and the J gene end by 0 bases; junction bases not matched to a gene: 8. The DNA for the CDR3 is TGTGCCAGCAGTCCTAGCGGAGGAAGCTCCTACAATGAGCAGTTCTTC. This codes for CASSPSGGSSYNEQFF.

A few counts support this clonotype. The chain links TRBV7-9 to TRBJ2-3; D unclear. The germline V gene has CDR1 SEHNR and CDR2 FQNEAQ (reference sequence). There are 14 residues in the CDR3. The germline V and J ends were trimmed by 6 bases and 9 bases, with 19 bases remaining between them. In DNA form, the CDR3 reads TGTGCCAGCAGTCCAACCCTGACTTCCGCAACGCAGTATTTT. Translated, it gives CASSPTLTSATQYF. The full variable domain, completed using reference TRBV7-9 and TRBJ2-3, is DTGVSQNPRHKITKRGQNVTFRCDPISEHNRLYWYRQTLGQGPEFLTYFQNEAQLEKSRLLSDRFSAERPKGSFSTLEIQRTEQGDSAMYLCASSPTLTSATQYFGPGTRLTVL.